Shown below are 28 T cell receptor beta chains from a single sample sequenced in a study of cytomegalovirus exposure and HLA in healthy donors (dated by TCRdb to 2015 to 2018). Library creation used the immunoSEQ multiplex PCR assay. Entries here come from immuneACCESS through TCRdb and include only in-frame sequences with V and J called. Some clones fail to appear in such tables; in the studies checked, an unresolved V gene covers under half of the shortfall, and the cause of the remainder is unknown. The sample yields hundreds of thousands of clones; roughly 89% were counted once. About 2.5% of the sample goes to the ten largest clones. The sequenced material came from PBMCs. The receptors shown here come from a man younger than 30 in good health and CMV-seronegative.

The CDR3 nucleotides read TGCGCCAGCAGCCAGGGACACTCCTTCCTCGCCCCCTCTGGAAACACCATATATTTT. This codes for CASSQGHSFLAPSGNTIYF. The genes are TRBV4-1 and TRBJ1-3; tentatively, D is TRBD1 (6 bases). The CDR3 extends over 19 amino acids. The germline V gene encodes CDR1 MGHRA and CDR2 YSYEKL. Trimming took off 3 bases at V and 0 bases at J, with 21 bases between the two ends.

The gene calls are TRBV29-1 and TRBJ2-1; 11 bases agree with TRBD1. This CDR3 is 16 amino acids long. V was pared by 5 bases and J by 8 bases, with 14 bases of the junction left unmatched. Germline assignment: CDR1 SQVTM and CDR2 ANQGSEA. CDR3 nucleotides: TGCAGCGTTCCGGGACAGGGGGTTTTCGTCGTGGATGAGCAGTTCTTC. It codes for CSVPGQGVFVVDEQFF.

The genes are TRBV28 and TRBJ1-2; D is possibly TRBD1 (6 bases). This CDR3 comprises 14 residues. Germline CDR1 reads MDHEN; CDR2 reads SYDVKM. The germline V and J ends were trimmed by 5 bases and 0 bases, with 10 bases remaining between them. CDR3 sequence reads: CASSPDSTNYGYTF. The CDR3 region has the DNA TGTGCCAGCAGTCCGGACAGCACTAACTATGGCTACACCTTC.

The CDR3 DNA follows: TGTGCCAGCAGTTGGGGCGGAACGCAGTATTTT. Translating it yields CASSWGGTQYF. V usage is TRBV6-5 and J usage is TRBJ2-3; possibly TRBD1 for D (5 bases). The V end was cut by 4 bases, the J end by 9 bases, with 8 bases between. CDR1 is MNHEY, CDR2 SVGAGI, per germline. The CDR3 is made up of 11 amino acids.

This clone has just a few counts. CDR3 DNA: TGCGCCAGCAGCGCGGAATACGAGCAGTACTTC. Its translation: CASSAEYEQYF. The genes are TRBV5-1 and TRBJ2-7, with D hard to call. The CDR3 runs 11 residues. Trimming removed 4 bases at V and 4 bases at J, with 6 bases between. Per the germline V gene, CDR1 is SGHRS and CDR2 is YFSETQ.

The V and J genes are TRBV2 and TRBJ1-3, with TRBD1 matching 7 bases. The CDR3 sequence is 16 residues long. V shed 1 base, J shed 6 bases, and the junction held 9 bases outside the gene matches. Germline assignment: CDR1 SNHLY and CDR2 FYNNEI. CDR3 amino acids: CASSEGRGQVVNTIYF. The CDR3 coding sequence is TGTGCCAGCAGTGAAGGAAGGGGGCAGGTAGTAAACACCATATATTTT.

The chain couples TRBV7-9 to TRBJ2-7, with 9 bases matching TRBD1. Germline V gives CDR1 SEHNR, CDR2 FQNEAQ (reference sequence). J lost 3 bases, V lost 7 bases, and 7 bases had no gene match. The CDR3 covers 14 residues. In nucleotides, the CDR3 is TGTGCCAGCACCGGGACAGGGCCTTTCTACGAGCAGTACTTC. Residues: CASTGTGPFYEQYF.

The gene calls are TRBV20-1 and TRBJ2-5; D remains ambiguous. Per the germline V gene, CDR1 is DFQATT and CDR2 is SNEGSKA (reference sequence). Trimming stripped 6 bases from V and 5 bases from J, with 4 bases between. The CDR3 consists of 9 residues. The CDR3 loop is CSAPETQYF. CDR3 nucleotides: TGCAGTGCCCCGGAGACCCAGTACTTC.

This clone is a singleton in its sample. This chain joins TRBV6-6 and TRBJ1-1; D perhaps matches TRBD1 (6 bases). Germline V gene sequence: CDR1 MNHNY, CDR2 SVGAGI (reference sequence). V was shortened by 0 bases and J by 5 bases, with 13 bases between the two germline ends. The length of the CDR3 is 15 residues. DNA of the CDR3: TGTGCCAGCAGTTACTCGACGGCAGGGGAGACTGAAGCTTTCTTT. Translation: CASSYSTAGETEAFF.

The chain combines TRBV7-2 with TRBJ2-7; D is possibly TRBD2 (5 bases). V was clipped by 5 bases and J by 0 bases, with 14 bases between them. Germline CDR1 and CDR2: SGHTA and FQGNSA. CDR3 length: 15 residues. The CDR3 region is CASSPSFGSSYEQYF. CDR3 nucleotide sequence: TGTGCCAGCAGCCCTAGTTTTGGGAGCTCCTACGAGCAGTACTTC.

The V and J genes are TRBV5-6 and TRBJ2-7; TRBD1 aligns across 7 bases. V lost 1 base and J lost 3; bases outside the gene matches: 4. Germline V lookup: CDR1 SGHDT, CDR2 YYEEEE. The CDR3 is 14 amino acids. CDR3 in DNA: TGTGCCAGCAGCTTGCGGGACAGAGACTACGAGCAGTACTTC. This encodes CASSLRDRDYEQYF.

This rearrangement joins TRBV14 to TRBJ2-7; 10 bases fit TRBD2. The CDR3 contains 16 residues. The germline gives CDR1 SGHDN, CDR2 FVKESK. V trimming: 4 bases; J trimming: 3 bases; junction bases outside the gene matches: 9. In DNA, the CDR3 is TGTGCCAGCAGCCTCACTAGCGGGACGATCAACTACGAGCAGTACTTC. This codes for CASSLTSGTINYEQYF.

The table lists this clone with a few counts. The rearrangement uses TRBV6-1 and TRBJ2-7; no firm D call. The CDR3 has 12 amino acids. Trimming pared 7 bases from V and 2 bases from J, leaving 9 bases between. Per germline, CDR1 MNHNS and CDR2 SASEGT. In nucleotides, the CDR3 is TGTGCCAGCACTTGGCATACCTACGAGCAGTACTTC. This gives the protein CASTWHTYEQYF.

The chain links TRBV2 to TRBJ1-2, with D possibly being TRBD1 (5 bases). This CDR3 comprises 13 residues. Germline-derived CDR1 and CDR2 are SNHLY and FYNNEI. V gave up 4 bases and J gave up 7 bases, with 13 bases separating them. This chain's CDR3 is CASSGGGVGGYTF. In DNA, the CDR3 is TGTGCCAGCAGTGGTGGGGGGGTAGGTGGCTACACCTTC.

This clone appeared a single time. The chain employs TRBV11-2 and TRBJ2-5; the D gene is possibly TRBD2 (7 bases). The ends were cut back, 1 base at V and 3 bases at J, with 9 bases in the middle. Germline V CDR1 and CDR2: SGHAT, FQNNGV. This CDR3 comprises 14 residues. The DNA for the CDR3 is TGTGCCAGCAGCTTAGTAGGGGGGGAAGAGACCCAGTACTTC. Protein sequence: CASSLVGGEETQYF.

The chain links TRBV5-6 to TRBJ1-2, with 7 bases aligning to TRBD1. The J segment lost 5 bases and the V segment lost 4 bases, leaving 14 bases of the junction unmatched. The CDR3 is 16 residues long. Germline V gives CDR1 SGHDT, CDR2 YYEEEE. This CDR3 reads CASSQIGQDLIYGYTF. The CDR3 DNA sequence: TGTGCCAGCAGCCAAATCGGACAGGACCTTATTTATGGCTACACCTTC.

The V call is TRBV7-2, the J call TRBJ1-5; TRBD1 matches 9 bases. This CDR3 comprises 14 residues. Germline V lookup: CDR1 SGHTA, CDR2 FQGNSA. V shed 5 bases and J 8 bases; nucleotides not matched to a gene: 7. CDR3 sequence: CASSPRTGEKPQHF. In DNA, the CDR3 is TGTGCCAGCAGCCCGCGGACAGGGGAGAAGCCCCAGCATTTT.

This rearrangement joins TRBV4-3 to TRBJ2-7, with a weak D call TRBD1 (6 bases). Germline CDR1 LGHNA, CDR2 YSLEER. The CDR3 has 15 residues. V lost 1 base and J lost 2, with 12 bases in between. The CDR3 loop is CASSQAIDRTYEQYF. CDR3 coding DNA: TGCGCCAGCAGCCAAGCCATTGACAGGACCTACGAGCAGTACTTC.

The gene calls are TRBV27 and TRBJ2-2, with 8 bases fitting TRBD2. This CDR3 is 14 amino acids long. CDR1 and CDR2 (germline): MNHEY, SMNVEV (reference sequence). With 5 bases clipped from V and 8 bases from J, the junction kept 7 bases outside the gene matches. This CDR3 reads CASSPPGGWGELFF. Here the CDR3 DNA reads TGTGCCAGCAGTCCCCCGGGAGGGTGGGGGGAGCTGTTTTTT.

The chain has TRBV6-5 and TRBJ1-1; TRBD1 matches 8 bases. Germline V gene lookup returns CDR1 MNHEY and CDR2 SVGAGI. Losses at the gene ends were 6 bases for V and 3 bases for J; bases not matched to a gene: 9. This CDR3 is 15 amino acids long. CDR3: CASRYPGGADTEAFF. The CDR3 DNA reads TGTGCCAGCAGATACCCAGGGGGCGCGGACACTGAAGCTTTCTTT.

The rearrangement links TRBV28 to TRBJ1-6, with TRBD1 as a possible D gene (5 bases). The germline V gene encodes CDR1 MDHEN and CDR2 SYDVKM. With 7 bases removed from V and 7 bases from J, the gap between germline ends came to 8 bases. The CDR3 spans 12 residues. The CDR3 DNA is TGTGCCAGCAATGGGGGGAATTCACCCCTCCACTTT. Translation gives CASNGGNSPLHF. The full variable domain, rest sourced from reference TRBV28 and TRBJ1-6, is DVKVTQSSRYLVKRTGEKVFLECVQDMDHENMFWYRQDPGLGLRLIYFSYDVKMKEKGDIPEGYSVSREKKERFSLILESASTNQTSMYLCASNGGNSPLHFGNGTRLTVT.

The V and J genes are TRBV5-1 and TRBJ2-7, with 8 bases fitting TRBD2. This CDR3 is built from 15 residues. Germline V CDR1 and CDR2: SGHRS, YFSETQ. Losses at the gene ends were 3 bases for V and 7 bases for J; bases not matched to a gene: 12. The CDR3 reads CASSWTGGGNGEQYF. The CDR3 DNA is TGCGCCAGCAGCTGGACCGGCGGGGGGAATGGTGAGCAGTACTTC.

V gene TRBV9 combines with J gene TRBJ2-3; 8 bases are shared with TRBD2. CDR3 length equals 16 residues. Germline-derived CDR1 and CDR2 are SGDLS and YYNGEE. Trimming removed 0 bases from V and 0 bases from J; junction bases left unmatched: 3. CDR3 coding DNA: TGTGCCAGCAGCGTAGATTCTAGCGGGAGCACAGATACGCAGTATTTT. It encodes CASSVDSSGSTDTQYF.

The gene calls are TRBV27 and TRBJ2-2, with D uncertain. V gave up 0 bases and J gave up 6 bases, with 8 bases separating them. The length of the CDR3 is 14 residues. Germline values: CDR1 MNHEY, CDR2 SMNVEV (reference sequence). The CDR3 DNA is TGTGCCAGCAGTTTATCATCAGAATCCGGGGAGCTGTTTTTT. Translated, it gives CASSLSSESGELFF.

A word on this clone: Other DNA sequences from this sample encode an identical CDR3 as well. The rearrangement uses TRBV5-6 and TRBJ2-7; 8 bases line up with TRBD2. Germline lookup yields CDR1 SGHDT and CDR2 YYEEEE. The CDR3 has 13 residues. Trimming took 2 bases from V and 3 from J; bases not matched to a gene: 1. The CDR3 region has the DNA TGTGCCAGCAGCTTAGCGGGAGTCTACGAGCAGTACTTC. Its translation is CASSLAGVYEQYF.

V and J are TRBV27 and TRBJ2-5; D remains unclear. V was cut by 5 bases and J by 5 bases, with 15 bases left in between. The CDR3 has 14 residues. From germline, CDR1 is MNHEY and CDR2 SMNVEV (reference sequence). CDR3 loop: CASSPTPNQETQYF. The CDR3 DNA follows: TGTGCCAGCAGTCCAACCCCCAATCAGGAGACCCAGTACTTC.

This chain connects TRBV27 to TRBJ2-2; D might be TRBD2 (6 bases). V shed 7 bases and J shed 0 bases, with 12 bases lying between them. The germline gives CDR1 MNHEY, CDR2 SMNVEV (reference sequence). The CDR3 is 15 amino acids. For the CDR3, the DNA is TGTGCCAGCACCTACGGGGGAACGAACACCGGGGAGCTGTTTTTT. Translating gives CASTYGGTNTGELFF.

CDR3 region: CASSSTGGEQYF. The CDR3 DNA follows: TGTGCCAGCAGTTCGACAGGGGGCGAGCAGTACTTC. This rearrangement joins TRBV27 to TRBJ2-7; 9 positions match TRBD1. Germline values: CDR1 MNHEY, CDR2 SMNVEV (reference sequence). The CDR3 loop spans 12 amino acids. The ends lost 4 bases at V and 6 bases at J; junction bases unmatched: 1.